A single sample gave rise to the 19 T cell receptor beta chains below, sequenced in a study of blood T cell repertoires in COVID-19. The protocol was immunoSEQ multiplex PCR, while the TCRdb copy is restricted to in-frame clones and leaves out a portion. The sample holds over 100,000 clones, around three quarters seen once. The sequencing sample was made of peripheral blood. Source of these receptors: a human donor in a cohort sampled during active or convalescent COVID-19.

This clone was observed a few times. The rearrangement joins TRBV28 to TRBJ2-7; D might be TRBD1 (6 bases). The CDR3 is 16 residues long. Germline-derived CDR1 and CDR2 are MDHEN and SYDVKM. Trimming removed 3 bases at V and 5 bases at J, with 20 bases between. The CDR3 nucleotides are TGTGCCAGCAGTTTCAGTAGGGGGACCGCTAAGGACGAGCAGTACTTC. This encodes CASSFSRGTAKDEQYF.

The sample holds one count of this clone. CDR3 region: CASTTTSKREGYNEQFF. The DNA for the CDR3 is TGTGCCAGCACTACCACTTCAAAGCGGGAGGGGTACAATGAGCAGTTCTTC. The rearrangement uses TRBV3-1 (or the pseudogene TRBV3-2) and TRBJ2-1; TRBD2 matches 10 bases. CDR1 and CDR2 (germline): LGHDT, YNNKEL (reference sequence). The CDR3 consists of 17 residues. V lost 7 bases and J lost 4; bases outside the gene matches: 13.

This clone was seen a few times. The CDR3 sequence: CASSFVPWRGIQETQYF. For the CDR3, the DNA is TGTGCCAGCAGCTTCGTCCCCTGGCGGGGAATCCAAGAGACCCAGTACTTC. The rearrangement joins TRBV5-6 to TRBJ2-5; a weak D match, TRBD2 (6 bases). V was trimmed by 2 bases and J by 1 base, leaving 18 bases between them. Per germline, CDR1 SGHDT and CDR2 YYEEEE. The CDR3 is 17 amino acids.

V gene TRBV7-2 combines with J gene TRBJ2-7, with 8 bases aligning to TRBD2. Unmatched junction bases numbered 7, after V lost 3 bases and J lost 3 bases. From germline, CDR1 is SGHTA and CDR2 FQGNSA. This CDR3 is built from 15 residues. CDR3 protein: CASSFTTSGYYEQYF. CDR3 sequence (DNA): TGTGCCAGCAGCTTCACTACTAGCGGCTACTACGAGCAGTACTTC.

In its sample, this clone was seen many times. The genes are TRBV28 and TRBJ2-7; 11 bases align to TRBD1. Germline V CDR1 and CDR2: MDHEN, SYDVKM. The J segment lost 4 bases and the V segment lost 4 bases, leaving 9 bases of the junction unmatched. The CDR3 runs to 16 residues. CDR3: CASSSTGTGGSYEQYF. CDR3 nucleotide sequence: TGTGCCAGCAGTTCCACCGGGACAGGGGGTTCGTACGAGCAGTACTTC.

CDR3 sequence reads: CASSSQTGLSGNTIYF. In DNA form, the CDR3 reads TGTGCCAGCAGCTCTCAGACAGGGCTCTCTGGAAACACCATATATTTT. The chain uses TRBV7-8 and TRBJ1-3, with 7 nucleotides matching TRBD1. CDR3 length: 16 residues. V gave up 4 bases and J gave up 0 bases; unmatched junction bases: 6. Per germline, CDR1 SGHVS and CDR2 FQNEAQ.

The chain recombines TRBV2 with TRBJ2-5; TRBD1 aligns across 9 bases. CDR3 length equals 15 residues. Germline lookup yields CDR1 SNHLY and CDR2 FYNNEI. J was trimmed by 4 bases and V by 7 bases; bases with no gene match: 10. This chain's CDR3 is CASTINRGRAETQYF. For the CDR3, the DNA is TGTGCCAGCACCATAAACAGGGGGCGAGCAGAGACCCAGTACTTC.

J is TRBJ1-5 and V is TRBV5-5; no clear D. The V and J ends lost 1 base and 0 bases respectively, with 14 bases between them. This CDR3 has 17 amino acids. CDR1 and CDR2 (germline): SGHKS, YYEKEE (reference sequence). This CDR3 is CASSLWVVRGSNQPQHF. For the CDR3, the DNA is TGTGCCAGCAGCTTGTGGGTGGTACGGGGTAGCAATCAGCCCCAGCATTTT.

CDR3 protein: CASSRTGLAYEQYF. In DNA, the CDR3 is TGTGCCAGTAGTAGGACAGGGCTTGCCTACGAGCAGTACTTC. The rearrangement uses TRBV19 and TRBJ2-7; 8 bases fit TRBD1. With V trimmed by 4 bases and J by 2 bases, 4 bases remained unmatched. CDR1 is LNHDA and CDR2 is SQIVND in the germline V gene (reference sequence). The CDR3 is made up of 14 amino acids. The whole variable domain, remainder taken from reference TRBV19 and TRBJ2-7, is DGGITQSPKYLFRKEGQNVTLSCEQNLNHDAMYWYRQDPGQGLRLIYYSQIVNDFQKGDIAEGYSVSREKKESFPLTVTSAQKNPTAFYLCASSRTGLAYEQYFGPGTRLTVT.

DNA for the CDR3: TGTGCCAGCAGTACTACTAGCGGGAGACTTTACAATGAGCAGTTCTTC. It yields the protein CASSTTSGRLYNEQFF. This rearrangement joins TRBV27 to TRBJ2-1; 11 bases fit TRBD2. The CDR3 has 16 residues. The germline V gene has CDR1 MNHEY and CDR2 SMNVEV (reference sequence). Trimming took 5 bases from V and 4 from J; bases not matched to a gene: 7.

The chain combines TRBV7-2 with TRBJ2-1; 10 bases map to TRBD1. This CDR3 spans 14 amino acids. The V gene end was trimmed by 5 bases and the J gene end by 5 bases; junction bases not matched to a gene: 3. CDR1 is SGHTA and CDR2 is FQGNSA in the germline V gene. CDR3 DNA sequence: TGTGCCAGCAGCCCCGGGACAGGGGACAATGAGCAGTTCTTC. It specifies CASSPGTGDNEQFF.

The sample holds a few counts of this clone. This CDR3 is CASSRGPGNEQFF. The CDR3 DNA follows: TGTGCCAGCAGCCGAGGGCCAGGCAATGAGCAGTTCTTC. The genes are TRBV12-3 or TRBV12-4 and TRBJ2-1, with D possibly matching TRBD2 (5 bases). V dropped 6 bases and J dropped 6 bases, with 12 bases sitting between them. This CDR3 comprises 13 residues.

The rearrangement uses TRBV7-8 and TRBJ1-2; D is possibly TRBD1 (5 bases). This CDR3 has 14 amino acids. CDR1 and CDR2 (germline): SGHVS, FQNEAQ. Trimming took 2 bases from V and 4 from J, leaving 11 bases between them. The CDR3 DNA reads as TGTGCCAGCAGCTTAAATGGGGCAGGCTATGGCTACACCTTC. Its protein product is CASSLNGAGYGYTF.

The chain uses TRBV19 and TRBJ1-1; D unresolved. The germline CDR1 and CDR2 sequences are LNHDA and SQIVND (reference sequence). The V end was cut by 3 bases, the J end by 3 bases, with 8 bases between. CDR3 length: 13 amino acids. DNA of the CDR3: TGTGCCAGTAGTATCGCGATGGACACTGAAGCTTTCTTT. Its protein is CASSIAMDTEAFF.

In this sample, this clone turned up once. The genes are TRBV5-6 and TRBJ1-2; D gene ambiguous. Trimming cost V 3 bases and J 2 bases, with 8 bases left between them. The CDR3 runs to 13 residues. Per germline, CDR1 SGHDT and CDR2 YYEEEE. CDR3 in amino acids: CASSYPGNYGYTF. CDR3 sequence (DNA): TGTGCCAGCAGCTATCCAGGAAACTATGGCTACACCTTC. The complete variable domain, with remaining parts taken from reference TRBV5-6 and TRBJ1-2, reads DAGVTQSPTHLIKTRGQQVTLRCSPKSGHDTVSWYQQALGQGPQFIFQYYEEEERQRGNFPDRFSGHQFPNYSSELNVNALLLGDSALYLCASSYPGNYGYTFGSGTRLTVV.

This chain links TRBV5-1 with TRBJ2-3; 7 nucleotides agree with TRBD2. V trimming: 5 bases; J trimming: 2 bases; junction bases outside the gene matches: 8. Germline values: CDR1 SGHRS, CDR2 YFSETQ. The CDR3 has 15 amino acids. The CDR3 nucleotides are TGCGCCAGCAGAAGGGAGGGCTTCCTCACAGATACGCAGTATTTT. Its translation: CASRREGFLTDTQYF.

This rearrangement joins TRBV14 to TRBJ1-1; tentatively, D is TRBD1 (6 bases). V lost 4 bases and J 3 bases, leaving 15 bases between the germline ends. This CDR3 comprises 15 residues. From germline, CDR1 is SGHDN and CDR2 FVKESK. CDR3 amino acids: CASSPGGGRYTEAFF. CDR3 nucleotide sequence: TGTGCCAGCAGCCCGGGCGGGGGCAGGTACACTGAAGCTTTCTTT.

A few counts support this clone. The rearrangement links TRBV10-2 to TRBJ1-6; 7 bases are shared with TRBD1. J lost 11 bases, V lost 5 bases, and 9 bases had no gene match. Germline V lookup: CDR1 WSHSY, CDR2 SAAADI. The CDR3 spans 14 residues. Written as DNA, the CDR3 is TGCGCCAGCAGTCTTGGGACAGTCGAGACACCCCTCCACTTT. Protein sequence: CASSLGTVETPLHF.

V usage is TRBV28 and J usage is TRBJ2-5, with TRBD2 as a possible D gene (6 bases). Germline V gene data show CDR1 as MDHEN and CDR2 as SYDVKM. V gave up 3 bases and J gave up 5 bases, with 16 bases separating them. This CDR3 has 15 residues. CDR3 bases: TGTGCCAGCAGTTTCCCAGACCGGGGGTACGAGACCCAGTACTTC. Translating gives CASSFPDRGYETQYF.